This TCR beta chain derives from a study of T-cell reconstitution after alpha-beta-depleted transplantation in children. There are a few counts of this clonotype. As yet, its antigen is unknown. Trimming removed 3 bases from V and 7 bases from J; junction bases left unmatched: 2. In germline, CDR1 is SGHRS, CDR2 YFSETQ. The CDR3 has 14 residues. Unique molecular identifiers were incorporated when the TCRbeta library was constructed. In TCRdb, the PCR reads were re-called with MiXCR into one record per CDR3 protein. The sample yields 250,000 to 400,000 distinct CDR3 sequences, 23% seen once. Study-level points and caveats: T cells produced anew were the main source of T-cell counts and diversity one year after transplant. There were some patients whose high TCRbeta diversity at day 60 came from surviving recipient T cells and thymic progenitors. Where alpha-beta T cells came from about two months after transplant was reportedly several hundred expanded graft clones.

The sample was PBMCs, mostly from graft donor cells, taken 180 days after TCRalphabeta/CD19-depleted stem cell transplant. This sequence was found in a male patient under 18 who had a stem cell transplant for acute lymphoblastic leukemia, so the T cells may come from the graft donor. The chain is built from TRBV5-1 and TRBJ2-1; TRBD2 matches 12 bases. CDR3 DNA: TGCGCCAGCAGCTCGGGGACTAGCGGGAATGAGCAGTTCTTC. Amino acid sequence: CASSSGTSGNEQFF.